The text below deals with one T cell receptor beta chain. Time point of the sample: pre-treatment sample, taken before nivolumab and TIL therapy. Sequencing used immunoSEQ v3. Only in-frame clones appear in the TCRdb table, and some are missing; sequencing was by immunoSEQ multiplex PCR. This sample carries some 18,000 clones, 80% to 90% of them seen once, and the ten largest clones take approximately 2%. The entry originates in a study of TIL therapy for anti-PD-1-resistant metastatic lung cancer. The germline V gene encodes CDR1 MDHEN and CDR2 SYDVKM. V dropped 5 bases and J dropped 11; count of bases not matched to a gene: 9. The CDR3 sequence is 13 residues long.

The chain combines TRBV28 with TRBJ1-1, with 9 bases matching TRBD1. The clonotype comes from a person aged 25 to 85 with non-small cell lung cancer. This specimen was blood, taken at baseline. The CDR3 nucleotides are TGTGCCAGCAGTCCCAGGACAGGGGTATCGGCTTTCTTT. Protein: CASSPRTGVSAFF.